The 26 T cell receptor beta chains reported below all come from one sample, sequenced in a study of post-analysis software for immune sequencing data. Which antigens these TCRs recognize remains unknown. Unique molecular identifiers were built into the TCR beta cDNA libraries. In TCRdb, the PCR reads were re-called with MiXCR into one record per CDR3 protein. This table has about 460,000 distinct CDR3 sequences, around 40% appearing once. Study-level findings and limits: Patients showed TRBV5-6, TRBV5-1 and TRBV20-1 among a few TRBV segments more frequent than in controls.

What was sequenced was blood. The receptor set was obtained from a girl between 5 and 17 years old with multiple sclerosis.

The chain couples TRBV15 to TRBJ2-7, with 7 positions matching TRBD1. V trimming: 0 bases; J trimming: 4 bases; junction bases outside the gene matches: 6. The germline gives CDR1 LNHNV, CDR2 YYDKDF (reference sequence). The CDR3 is 15 amino acids. The CDR3 reads CATSRETGTAYEQYF. The CDR3 coding sequence is TGTGCCACCAGCAGAGAGACCGGGACAGCTTACGAGCAGTACTTC.

This clonotype was recorded a few times. The V gene is TRBV3-1, the J gene TRBJ1-4; D is uncertain. With 8 bases removed from V and 7 bases from J, the gap between germline ends came to 14 bases. This CDR3 comprises 13 residues. Per germline, CDR1 LGHDT and CDR2 YNNKEL (reference sequence). CDR3 in amino acids: CASSPQSGEKLFF. The CDR3 DNA sequence: TGTGCCAGCTCGCCCCAGTCTGGTGAAAAACTGTTTTTT. Variable domain in full (rest from reference TRBV3-1 and TRBJ1-4): DTAVSQTPKYLVTQMGNDKSIKCEQNLGHDTMYWYKQDSKKFLKIMFSYNNKELIINETVPNRFSPKSPDKAHLNLHINSLELGDSAVYFCASSPQSGEKLFFGSGTQLSVL.

This clonotype was detected a few times. V and J are TRBV4-1 and TRBJ2-3, with 10 bases that match TRBD2. Losses at the gene ends were 4 bases for V and 7 bases for J; bases not matched to a gene: 11. This CDR3 comprises 16 residues. The germline CDR1 and CDR2 sequences are MGHRA and YSYEKL. For the CDR3, the DNA is TGCGCCAGCAGCCCCATCAGAACTAGCGGGAAACATACGCAGTATTTT. Translated, it gives CASSPIRTSGKHTQYF.

This clonotype was found a few times. The chain recombines TRBV12-3 or TRBV12-4 with TRBJ2-7, with 9 bases fitting TRBD1. The CDR3 spans 13 residues. Losses at the gene ends were 4 bases for V and 5 bases for J; bases not matched to a gene: 3. The CDR3 sequence is CASSYTGGHEQYF. CDR3 bases: TGTGCCAGCAGTTACACAGGGGGCCACGAGCAGTACTTC.

In this sample, this clonotype turned up many times. The chain carries TRBV5-1 and TRBJ2-1; either TRBD1 or TRBD2 may supply D (6 bases each). Per the germline V gene, CDR1 is SGHRS and CDR2 is YFSETQ. Trimming cost V 4 bases and J 4 bases, with 12 bases left between them. This CDR3 contains 14 residues. CDR3 nucleotides: TGCGCCAGCAGCGGCTCGGGGGCGTACAATGAGCAGTTCTTC. Residues: CASSGSGAYNEQFF. The whole variable domain, filled in from reference TRBV5-1 and TRBJ2-1, reads KAGVTQTPRYLIKTRGQQVTLSCSPISGHRSVSWYQQTPGQGLQFLFEYFSETQRNKGNFPGRFSGRQFSNSRSEMNVSTLELGDSALYLCASSGSGAYNEQFFGPGTRLTVL.

The chain links TRBV20-1 to TRBJ2-1, with D possibly TRBD2 on 6 matching bases. The CDR3 has 14 residues. Germline CDR1 is DFQATT and CDR2 is SNEGSKA (reference sequence). CDR3 region: CSAPSGASNNEQFF. The CDR3 nucleotides are TGCAGCGCACCCTCGGGAGCATCTAACAATGAGCAGTTCTTC.

The chain employs TRBV3-1 and TRBJ2-4, with D perhaps TRBD2 (5 bases). CDR3 length: 17 amino acids. The germline V gene encodes CDR1 LGHDT and CDR2 YNNKEL (reference sequence). V was cut by 3 bases and J by 16 bases, with 31 bases left in between. CDR3 region: CASSHAGSRRDFYEHYF. CDR3 bases: TGTGCCAGCAGCCATGCGGGTTCAAGACGGGATTTCTACGAGCACTACTTC.

The rearrangement uses TRBV7-6 and TRBJ1-5; weak D call: TRBD1 (5 bases). CDR1 and CDR2 (germline): SGHVS, FNYEAQ. V was shortened by 4 bases and J by 1 base, with 14 bases between the two germline ends. The CDR3 loop spans 16 amino acids. The CDR3 region has the DNA TGTGCCAGCAGCTCAGGGCTTCGCCCGAGCAATCAGCCCCAGCATTTT. Amino acids: CASSSGLRPSNQPQHF.

This rearrangement joins TRBV19 to TRBJ2-3; D might be TRBD1 (6 bases). Per the germline V gene, CDR1 is LNHDA and CDR2 is SQIVND (reference sequence). V was shortened by 6 bases and J by 4 bases, with 14 bases between the two germline ends. CDR3 size: 14 residues. CDR3: CASRSGHNPDTQYF. The CDR3 DNA follows: TGTGCCAGTAGATCGGGACATAATCCAGATACGCAGTATTTT. Looking up the rest from reference TRBV19 and TRBJ2-3 gives the full variable domain: DGGITQSPKYLFRKEGQNVTLSCEQNLNHDAMYWYRQDPGQGLRLIYYSQIVNDFQKGDIAEGYSVSREKKESFPLTVTSAQKNPTAFYLCASRSGHNPDTQYFGPGTRLTVL.

The J gene is TRBJ2-7, the V gene TRBV20-1, with 8 bases matching TRBD2. This CDR3 comprises 14 residues. Germline values: CDR1 DFQATT, CDR2 SNEGSKA (reference sequence). Trimming took 3 bases from V and 3 from J; bases not matched to a gene: 7. In nucleotides, the CDR3 is TGCAGTGCTAGTCGAGCGGGAGTTTTCTACGAGCAGTACTTC. Translation: CSASRAGVFYEQYF.

This clonotype was observed a handful of times. The V and J genes are TRBV20-1 and TRBJ2-4; D call uncertain. Germline V gene lookup returns CDR1 DFQATT and CDR2 SNEGSKA (reference sequence). The CDR3 is 12 amino acids. Between the trimmed V and J ends, which lost 7 bases and 5 bases, there was a span of 12 bases. The CDR3 reads CSVGLVENIQYF. In DNA form, the CDR3 reads TGCAGTGTTGGGCTGGTCGAAAACATTCAGTACTTC.

The chain joins TRBV27 to TRBJ1-1; 7 nucleotides agree with TRBD1. V dropped 0 bases and J dropped 5; count of bases not matched to a gene: 3. This CDR3 has 14 residues. Germline V lookup: CDR1 MNHEY, CDR2 SMNVEV (reference sequence). CDR3 nucleotide sequence: TGTGCCAGCAGTTTATCGACAGGGAAGACTGAAGCTTTCTTT. Its translation is CASSLSTGKTEAFF.

This clonotype came up a few times. This chain joins TRBV10-3 and TRBJ1-5; 7 bases are shared with TRBD1. This CDR3 region has 15 residues. Germline CDR1 and CDR2: ENHRY and SYGVKD. With V trimmed by 4 bases and J by 0 bases, 3 bases remained unmatched. CDR3 bases: TGTGCCATCAGTGCGGGGACAGTTAGCAATCAGCCCCAGCATTTT. Translation gives CAISAGTVSNQPQHF.

The genes are TRBV9 and TRBJ2-1; D gene uncertain. V was cut by 0 bases and J by 3 bases, with 10 bases left in between. This CDR3 is 15 amino acids long. CDR1 SGDLS and CDR2 YYNGEE come from the germline V gene. This chain's CDR3 is CASSVGQVLYNEQFF. For the CDR3, the DNA is TGTGCCAGCAGCGTAGGGCAGGTTCTCTACAATGAGCAGTTCTTC.

The chain couples TRBV16 to TRBJ2-5; no reliable D call. CDR3 size: 14 residues. CDR1 and CDR2 (germline): KGHSY, FQNENV. Trimming took 1 base from V and 2 from J, leaving 8 bases between them. CDR3 amino acids: CASSQWADQETQYF. The CDR3, as DNA: TGTGCCAGCAGCCAATGGGCGGATCAAGAGACCCAGTACTTC.

The J gene is TRBJ2-7, the V gene TRBV3-1; TRBD1 or TRBD2 may be the D gene (5 bases each). The J call is in doubt because the DNA end fits TRBJ2-5 better. Germline V gene data show CDR1 as LGHDT and CDR2 as YNNKEL (reference sequence). The CDR3 loop spans 14 amino acids. CDR3 protein: CASSQSGGMETQYF. DNA for the CDR3: TGTGCCAGCAGCCAAAGTGGGGGTATGGAGACCCAGTACTTC.

This chain uses TRBV6-1 with TRBJ1-1; D perhaps matches TRBD1 (6 bases). This CDR3 has 14 residues. Trimming took off 6 bases at V and 11 bases at J, with 22 bases between the two ends. Germline V gene sequence: CDR1 MNHNS, CDR2 SASEGT. CDR3 nucleotide sequence: TGTGCCAGCAGGACTGGGCAGGGGTTGGGTTCGGCTTTCTTT. Its translation is CASRTGQGLGSAFF.

V gene TRBV28 combines with J gene TRBJ1-2; no clear D. Trimming took 7 bases from V and 3 from J, leaving 12 bases between them. CDR3 length: 13 amino acids. Germline V lookup: CDR1 MDHEN, CDR2 SYDVKM. The DNA of the CDR3 is TGTGCCAGCAACGTTATCGTGGACTATGGCTACACCTTC. Translated, it gives CASNVIVDYGYTF.

This chain links TRBV6-2 or TRBV6-3 with TRBJ2-7; weak D call: TRBD2 (5 bases). The germline V and J ends were trimmed by 2 bases and 0 bases, with 17 bases remaining between them. Per the germline V gene, CDR1 is MNHEY and CDR2 is SVGEGT. The CDR3 length is 17 residues. In DNA, the CDR3 is TGTGCCAGCAGTTACCTGACTAAGGACGGGCGCTCCTACGAGCAGTACTTC. Translating it yields CASSYLTKDGRSYEQYF.

The rearrangement links TRBV24-1 to TRBJ2-5; tentatively, D is TRBD1 (5 bases). Germline loops: CDR1 KGHDR, CDR2 SFDVKD. The CDR3 consists of 16 residues. Trimming took off 5 bases at V and 11 bases at J, with 26 bases between the two ends. The CDR3 DNA is TGTGCCACCAGTGGTCTAGGGGCGGCACACCGAAATGAGCAGTACTTC. It codes for CATSGLGAAHRNEQYF.

This chain joins TRBV20-1 and TRBJ1-1; D may be TRBD1 (6 bases). Per germline, CDR1 DFQATT and CDR2 SNEGSKA (reference sequence). Trimming took off 1 base at V and 4 bases at J, with 13 bases between the two ends. This CDR3 has 14 amino acids. The CDR3 sequence: CSARVGGGGTEAFF. The DNA of the CDR3 is TGCAGTGCTAGAGTTGGAGGGGGAGGCACTGAAGCTTTCTTT.

The chain carries TRBV10-3 and TRBJ2-3, with 10 bases fitting TRBD1. The V gene's germline CDR1 is ENHRY and CDR2 SYGVKD. Trimming cost V 2 bases and J 3 bases; bases outside gene matches: 11. The CDR3 totals 18 residues. CDR3 loop: CAISEPTGTGAETDTQYF. CDR3 nucleotide sequence: TGTGCCATCAGTGAGCCAACCGGGACAGGGGCCGAGACAGATACGCAGTATTTT.

The chain links TRBV20-1 to TRBJ2-1; 11 bases align to TRBD1. The CDR3 is 16 amino acids. V was clipped by 1 base and J by 10 bases; unmatched bases: 12. The germline CDR1 and CDR2 sequences are DFQATT and SNEGSKA (reference sequence). The CDR3, as DNA: TGCAGTGCTAGAGCAAGACCGGACAGGGGGCGTTGGGAGCAGTTCTTC. It codes for CSARARPDRGRWEQFF.

This sequence joins TRBV24-1 and TRBJ1-2; weak D call: TRBD1 (5 bases). Trimming took off 4 bases at V and 6 bases at J, with 14 bases between the two ends. This CDR3 comprises 14 residues. Germline V lookup: CDR1 KGHDR, CDR2 SFDVKD. The CDR3 is CATSDLEDTNGYTF. CDR3 bases: TGTGCCACCAGTGACCTCGAGGACACCAATGGCTACACCTTC.

Only a few counts were recorded for this clonotype. The J gene is TRBJ1-1, the V gene TRBV28; 7 bases match TRBD1. Germline assignment: CDR1 MDHEN and CDR2 SYDVKM. Losses at the gene ends were 3 bases for V and 11 bases for J; bases not matched to a gene: 9. The CDR3 is 13 amino acids. This chain's CDR3 is CASSLTGRGSAFF. The CDR3 DNA reads as TGTGCCAGCAGTTTGACAGGGCGGGGAAGTGCTTTCTTT.

The rearrangement uses TRBV12-3 or TRBV12-4 and TRBJ2-2; D perhaps matches TRBD2 (6 bases). This CDR3 contains 15 residues. With 9 bases removed from V and 3 bases from J, the gap between germline ends came to 17 bases. This CDR3 reads CARGWREWDTGELFF. CDR3 in DNA: TGTGCCAGAGGTTGGAGGGAGTGGGACACCGGGGAGCTGTTTTTT.